This TCR beta chain is from a study of blood T cell repertoires in COVID-19. Turning to the study itself: T cells, B-cell-depleted T cells, or PBMCs provided the cDNA or gDNA that served as material.

The V gene end was trimmed by 1 base and the J gene end by 5 bases; junction bases not matched to a gene: 7. Germline CDR1 reads SGHTA; CDR2 reads FQGTGA. The CDR3 spans 16 residues. As handled by the study authors: How many nucleated cells were present was estimated from reference gene primer amplification. Produced via immunoSEQ multiplex PCR; TCRdb's table is partial and in-frame only. That table supplies the V and J calls and clone size; D and trimming were determined from the DNA. The sample yields around 70,000 clones, roughly 91% seen once. The rearrangement joins TRBV7-3 to TRBJ2-3; 9 bases fit TRBD2. The sequenced material came from peripheral blood. This sequence originates from a man in his sixties with acute or convalescent COVID-19. CDR3 sequence (DNA): TGTGCCAGCAGCTTAATGGGCGGGGGGGCCGGAGATACGCAGTATTTT. Its protein is CASSLMGGGAGDTQYF.